The T cell receptor (beta chain) described here comes from a study of blood T cells in healthy people across ages. Broader study findings: Donors of long life had a larger count of naive CD4+ cells and greater diversity than aged donors. Age brought a roughly linear fall in TCR beta diversity measured per million T cells. Observed TCR beta diversity showed a strong correlation with the percentage of naive T cells as measured by flow cytometry.

A sample-barcoded 5' primer and a J-beta primer mix were used in a second PCR of about 6 to 12 cycles. TCRdb independently ran MiXCR on the 5' RACE reads; one entry per CDR3 protein. This sample carries approximately 830,000 distinct CDR3 sequences, approximately 59% of them seen once, and the ten largest clones take about 27%. There were healthy Caucasian individuals from Russia, aged about 6 to 95, serving as donors. Germline assignment: CDR1 GTSNPN and CDR2 SVGIG (reference sequence). Trimming shortened V by 3 bases and J by 3 bases, and 13 bases separated the two germline ends. The CDR3 runs 14 residues. For this clonotype: The antigen remains unidentified.

V usage is TRBV30 and J usage is TRBJ2-3; possibly TRBD2 for D (6 bases). Sequenced: blood. The sequence derives from a young man in good health. The CDR3 loop is CAWSPTTRTDTQYF. CDR3 nucleotides: TGTGCCTGGAGCCCAACGACTAGAACAGATACGCAGTATTTT.